This T cell receptor beta chain came from a study of CD8+CD57+ T cells in acquired aplastic anemia. CDR3 and TCR beta VDJ profiling relied on genomic DNA as the template. MiXCR, run by TCRdb on the reads, gives a single entry per CDR3 protein. The table shows under 350,000 distinct CDR3 sequences, with around three fifths occurring only once. The CDR3 totals 15 residues. Per germline, CDR1 ENHRY and CDR2 SYGVKD. The V and J ends lost 5 bases and 1 base, in that order; junction bases with no gene match: 3. Patients sequenced had flow cytometry evidence of CD8+CD57+ cell expansion. The receptor was derived from a human donor with aplastic anemia. The rearrangement joins TRBV10-3 to TRBJ2-2; 8 nucleotides match TRBD2. The material sequenced was sorted CD4+, CD8+, or CD8+CD57+ T cells (not recorded which) from PBMCs. CDR3 sequence (DNA): TGTGCCATCAGTCAACTAGCGGTGAACACCGGGGAGCTGTTTTTT. Its protein product is CAISQLAVNTGELFF.